This T cell receptor (beta chain) comes out of a study of T-cell reconstitution after alpha-beta-depleted transplantation in children. This clonotype was detected many times. The TCRbeta library incorporated unique molecular identifiers. TCRdb processed the PCR reads anew with MiXCR; each CDR3 protein has one entry. Of about 480,000 distinct CDR3 sequences in the sample, roughly an eighth are singletons; the top ten hold more than 5.5%. Germline values: CDR1 MDHEN, CDR2 SYDVKM. V lost 4 bases and J lost 5, with 9 bases in between. This CDR3 comprises 12 residues. The chain combines TRBV28 with TRBJ2-7; D perhaps matches TRBD2 (6 bases). The starting material was PBMCs from the stem cell graft donor, obtained from the stem cell graft. This clonotype originated in a human donor who donated a stem cell graft to a child with combined immunodeficiency. The CDR3 region has the DNA TGTGCCAGCAGTTCGGGGGTCCACGAGCAGTACTTC. It is translated as CASSSGVHEQYF.